This TCR beta chain derives from a study of T-cell reconstitution after alpha-beta-depleted transplantation in children. The V gene's germline CDR1 is MNHEY and CDR2 SMNVEV (reference sequence). The CDR3 is 15 amino acids. V was clipped by 11 bases and J by 0 bases, with 16 bases between them. This clonotype showed up many times. For TCRbeta, the library was prepared with unique molecular identifiers. MiXCR, applied by TCRdb to the PCR reads, yields one record per CDR3 protein. The sample shows about 460,000 distinct CDR3 sequences, about 12% of them seen only once. Sequenced material: PBMCs from the stem cell graft donor, taken from the stem cell graft. The source is a human donor who donated a stem cell graft to a child with combined immunodeficiency. The rearrangement uses TRBV27 and TRBJ2-2, with a tentative D call TRBD2 (6 bases). The CDR3 region has the DNA TGTGCCCGGCGGGGACGAGGCTCGAACACCGGGGAGCTGTTTTTT. It codes for CARRGRGSNTGELFF.